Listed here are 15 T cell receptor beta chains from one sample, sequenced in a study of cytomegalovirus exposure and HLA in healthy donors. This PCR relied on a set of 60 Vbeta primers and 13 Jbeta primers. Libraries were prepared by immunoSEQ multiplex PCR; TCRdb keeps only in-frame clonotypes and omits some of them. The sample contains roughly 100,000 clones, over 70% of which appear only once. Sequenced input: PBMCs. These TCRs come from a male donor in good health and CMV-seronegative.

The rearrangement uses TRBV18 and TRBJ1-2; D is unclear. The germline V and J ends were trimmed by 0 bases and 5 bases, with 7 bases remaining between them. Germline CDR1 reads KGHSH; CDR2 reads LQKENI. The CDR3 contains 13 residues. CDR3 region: CASSPPENYGYTF. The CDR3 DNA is TGTGCCAGCTCACCACCTGAGAATTATGGCTACACCTTC.

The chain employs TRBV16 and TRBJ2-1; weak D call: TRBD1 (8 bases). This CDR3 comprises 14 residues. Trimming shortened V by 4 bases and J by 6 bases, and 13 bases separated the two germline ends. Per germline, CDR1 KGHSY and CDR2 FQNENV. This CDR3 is CASSLNRGGNEQFF. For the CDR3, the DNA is TGTGCCAGCAGCCTAAACAGGGGGGGCAATGAGCAGTTCTTC. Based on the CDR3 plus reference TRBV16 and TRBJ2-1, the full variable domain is GEEVAQTPKHLVRGEGQKAKLYCAPIKGHSYVFWYQQVLKNEFKFLISFQNENVFDETGMPKERFSAKCLPNSPCSLEIQATKLEDSAVYFCASSLNRGGNEQFFGPGTRLTVL.

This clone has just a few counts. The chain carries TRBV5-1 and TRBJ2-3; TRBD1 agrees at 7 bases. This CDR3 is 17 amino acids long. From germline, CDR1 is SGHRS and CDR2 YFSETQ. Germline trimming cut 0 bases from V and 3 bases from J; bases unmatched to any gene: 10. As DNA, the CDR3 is TGCGCCAGCAGCTTGGCCTTGCGACAGGGTGGAACAGATACGCAGTATTTT. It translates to CASSLALRQGGTDTQYF.

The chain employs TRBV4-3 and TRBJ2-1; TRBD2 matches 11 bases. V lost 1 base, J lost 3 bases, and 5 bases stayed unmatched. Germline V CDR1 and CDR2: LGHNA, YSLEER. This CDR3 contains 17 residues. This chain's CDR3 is CASSQGRLAGLYNEQFF. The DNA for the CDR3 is TGCGCCAGCAGCCAAGGACGACTAGCGGGACTCTACAATGAGCAGTTCTTC.

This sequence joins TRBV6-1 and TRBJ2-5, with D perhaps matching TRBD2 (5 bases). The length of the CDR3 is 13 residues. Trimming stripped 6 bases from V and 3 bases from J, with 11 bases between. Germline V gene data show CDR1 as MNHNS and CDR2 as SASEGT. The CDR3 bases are TGTGCCAGCAGGCGTTTGGAGGAAGAGACCCAGTACTTC. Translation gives CASRRLEEETQYF.

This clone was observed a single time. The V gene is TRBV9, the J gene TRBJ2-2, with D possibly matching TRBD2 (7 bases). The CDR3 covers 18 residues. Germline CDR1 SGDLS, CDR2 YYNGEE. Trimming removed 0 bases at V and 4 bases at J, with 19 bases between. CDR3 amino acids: CASSVVVGGGGSTGELFF. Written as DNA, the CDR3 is TGTGCCAGCAGCGTAGTAGTAGGGGGAGGGGGTAGCACCGGGGAGCTGTTTTTT.

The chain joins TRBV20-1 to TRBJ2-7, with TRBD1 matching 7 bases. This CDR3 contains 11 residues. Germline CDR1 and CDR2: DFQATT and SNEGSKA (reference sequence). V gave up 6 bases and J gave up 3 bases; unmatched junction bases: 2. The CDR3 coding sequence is TGCAGTGCCGGGGACAGCTACGAGCAGTACTTC. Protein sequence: CSAGDSYEQYF.

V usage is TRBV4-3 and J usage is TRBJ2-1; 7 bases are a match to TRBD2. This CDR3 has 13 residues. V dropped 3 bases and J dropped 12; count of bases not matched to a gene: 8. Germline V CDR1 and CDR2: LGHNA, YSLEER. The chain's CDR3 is CASSQGLGLRQFF. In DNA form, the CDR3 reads TGCGCCAGCAGCCAGGGTTTGGGACTAAGGCAGTTCTTC.

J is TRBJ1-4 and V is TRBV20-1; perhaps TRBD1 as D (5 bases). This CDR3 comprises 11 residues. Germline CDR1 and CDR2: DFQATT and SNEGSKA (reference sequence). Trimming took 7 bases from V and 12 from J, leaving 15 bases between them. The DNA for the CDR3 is TGCAGTGTTAAAGGGGCGTCGGAACTGTTTTTT. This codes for CSVKGASELFF.

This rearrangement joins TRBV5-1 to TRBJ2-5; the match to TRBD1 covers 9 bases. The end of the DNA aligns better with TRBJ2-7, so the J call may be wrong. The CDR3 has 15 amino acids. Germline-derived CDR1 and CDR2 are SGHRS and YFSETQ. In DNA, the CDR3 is TGCGCCAGCAGATCCGGGACAGGGTATTCGTACGAGCAGTACTTC. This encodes CASRSGTGYSYEQYF.

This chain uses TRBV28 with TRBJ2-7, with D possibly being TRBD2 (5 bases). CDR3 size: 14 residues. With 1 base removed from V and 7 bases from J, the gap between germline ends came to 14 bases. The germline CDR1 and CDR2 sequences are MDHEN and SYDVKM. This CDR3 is CASSLSPRVGEQYF. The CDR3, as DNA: TGTGCCAGCAGTTTATCCCCGAGGGTTGGGGAGCAGTACTTC.

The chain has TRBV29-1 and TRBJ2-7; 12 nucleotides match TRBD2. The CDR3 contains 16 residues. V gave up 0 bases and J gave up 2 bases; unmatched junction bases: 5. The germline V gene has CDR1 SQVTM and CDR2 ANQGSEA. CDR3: CSVEDGLAGGTYEQYF. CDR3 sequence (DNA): TGCAGCGTTGAAGATGGGCTAGCGGGAGGGACCTACGAGCAGTACTTC.

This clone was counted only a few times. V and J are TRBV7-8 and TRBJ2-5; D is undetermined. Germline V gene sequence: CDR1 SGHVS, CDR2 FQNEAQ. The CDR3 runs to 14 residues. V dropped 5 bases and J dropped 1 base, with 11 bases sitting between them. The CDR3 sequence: CASSPRRSQETQYF. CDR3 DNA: TGTGCCAGCAGCCCCCGGAGATCCCAAGAGACCCAGTACTTC.

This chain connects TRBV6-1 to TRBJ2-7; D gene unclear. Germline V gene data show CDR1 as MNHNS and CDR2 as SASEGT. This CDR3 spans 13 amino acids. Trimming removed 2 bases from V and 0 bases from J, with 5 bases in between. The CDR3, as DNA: TGTGCCAGCAGTGAACGGGTCTCCTACGAGCAGTACTTC. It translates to CASSERVSYEQYF.

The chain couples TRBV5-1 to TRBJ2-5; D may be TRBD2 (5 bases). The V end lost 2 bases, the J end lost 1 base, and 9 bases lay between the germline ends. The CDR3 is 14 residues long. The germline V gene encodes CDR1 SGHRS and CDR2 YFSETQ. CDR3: CASSFNSGQETQYF. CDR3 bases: TGCGCCAGCAGCTTTAACAGCGGCCAAGAGACCCAGTACTTC.